The 23 T cell receptor beta chains below come from one sample, sequenced in a study of cytomegalovirus exposure and HLA in healthy donors (dated 2017 in TCRdb). Receptor amplification or capture employed the immunoSEQ multiplex PCR assay. For the multiplex PCR, a mixture combining 60 forward primers for TCR Vbeta segments and 13 reverse primers for TCR Jbeta segments was used. TCRdb's version of the immuneACCESS table is confined to in-frame rearrangements and falls short of the full clone set. An unresolved V gene accounts for under half of the shortfall where checked; the remainder is of unknown origin. Recorded for this sample are 200,000 or so clones; less than 90% of them occurred a single time. Less than 0.3% of the sample rests with the top ten. The sequenced sample consisted of PBMCs. These receptors were obtained from a girl less than two years old in good health and CMV-seronegative.

The V and J genes are TRBV11-2 and TRBJ2-7; unclear D gene. Germline CDR1 SGHAT, CDR2 FQNNGV. This CDR3 region has 14 residues. V lost 2 bases and J 6 bases, leaving 14 bases between the germline ends. As DNA, the CDR3 is TGTGCCAGCAGCTTACCCAACGCCGGGTCCGAGCAGTACTTC. Protein sequence: CASSLPNAGSEQYF.

V is TRBV9 and J is TRBJ2-1; weak D call: TRBD1 (6 bases). The CDR3 contains 14 residues. Germline CDR1 and CDR2: SGDLS and YYNGEE. V gave up 3 bases and J gave up 2 bases, with 9 bases separating them. This CDR3 reads CASSAHRAYNEQFF. The CDR3 DNA reads TGTGCCAGCAGCGCCCACAGGGCCTACAATGAGCAGTTCTTC.

This chain connects TRBV5-4 to TRBJ1-3; TRBD1 might be the D (5 bases). The V and J ends lost 10 bases and 7 bases respectively, with 18 bases between them. The CDR3 consists of 13 residues. Germline V lookup: CDR1 SGHNT, CDR2 YYREEE (reference sequence). The CDR3 protein is CAASIGATNTIYF. Written as DNA, the CDR3 is TGTGCCGCCTCCATAGGGGCGACGAACACCATATATTTT.

The chain combines TRBV9 with TRBJ2-1; a weak D match, TRBD1 (7 bases). The V end was cut by 4 bases, the J end by 5 bases, with 16 bases between. CDR3 size: 15 residues. Germline CDR1 and CDR2: SGDLS and YYNGEE. The CDR3: CASSSGGTEDNEQFF. CDR3 DNA: TGTGCCAGCAGCTCAGGGGGGACAGAGGACAATGAGCAGTTCTTC.

The rearrangement links TRBV2 to TRBJ2-7, with TRBD2 matching over 13 bases. The CDR3 totals 14 residues. The V segment lost 6 bases and the J segment 12 bases; nucleotides outside the gene matches: 11. CDR1 is SNHLY and CDR2 is FYNNEI in the germline V gene. CDR3 coding DNA: TGTGCCAGCAGAGAGGGACTAGCGGGACCCCTTCCGTACTTC. It specifies CASREGLAGPLPYF.

The V call is TRBV5-5, the J call TRBJ2-7; 9 bases align to TRBD2. Looked up from germline, CDR1 is SGHKS and CDR2 is YYEKEE (reference sequence). The ends lost 1 base at V and 0 bases at J; junction bases unmatched: 8. This CDR3 spans 17 amino acids. The CDR3 region has the DNA TGTGCCAGCAGCTTGATTAGCGGGGGCCCGAGCTCCTACGAGCAGTACTTC. It translates to CASSLISGGPSSYEQYF.

In regard to this clone: At one boundary the junction diverges from the germline segment, which might be a read error. The chain carries TRBV10-3 and TRBJ1-1, with a tentative D call TRBD1 (5 bases). Per germline, CDR1 ENHRY and CDR2 SYGVKD. The CDR3 is 13 residues long. The CDR3 DNA is TGTGCCATCTGTGACAGCGAATACACTGAAGCTTTCTTT. Translating it yields CAICDSEYTEAFF.

The sample holds one count of this clone. This chain uses TRBV6-6 with TRBJ1-3; a possible D gene is TRBD1 (6 bases). Trimming pared 5 bases from V and 3 bases from J, leaving 11 bases between. This CDR3 has 14 residues. Germline-derived CDR1 and CDR2 are MNHNY and SVGAGI (reference sequence). The CDR3 is CASSPQGDGNTIYF. The CDR3, as DNA: TGTGCCAGCAGTCCACAGGGAGATGGAAACACCATATATTTT.

The chain combines TRBV7-3 with TRBJ2-1; D not resolved. Trimming cost V 5 bases and J 0 bases, with 11 bases left between them. Germline V gives CDR1 SGHTA, CDR2 FQGTGA. CDR3 length: 15 amino acids. CDR3 in DNA: TGTGCCAGCAGCAAGCGCGGTAGCTCCTACAATGAGCAGTTCTTC. It codes for CASSKRGSSYNEQFF.

The chain carries TRBV19 and TRBJ2-6; the match to TRBD1 covers 8 bases. CDR3 length equals 16 residues. Germline loops: CDR1 LNHDA, CDR2 SQIVND (reference sequence). The V and J ends lost 9 bases and 0 bases, in that order; junction bases with no gene match: 7. CDR3 region: CASGTGDSSGANVLTF. DNA for the CDR3: TGTGCCAGCGGGACAGGAGATAGCTCTGGGGCCAACGTCCTGACTTTC.

The CDR3 bases are TGTGCCAGCAGCGGAACCGGGACAGGGGTTGGCTACACCTTC. Its translation: CASSGTGTGVGYTF. This chain uses TRBV9 with TRBJ1-2; 10 bases are shared with TRBD1. CDR1 and CDR2 from the germline V gene are SGDLS and YYNGEE. The CDR3 loop spans 14 amino acids. The V gene end was trimmed by 3 bases and the J gene end by 7 bases; junction bases not matched to a gene: 6.

V usage is TRBV19 and J usage is TRBJ2-3, with 8 nucleotides matching TRBD2. The germline V gene has CDR1 LNHDA and CDR2 SQIVND (reference sequence). V trimming: 3 bases; J trimming: 1 base; junction bases outside the gene matches: 6. This CDR3 has 16 residues. The CDR3 DNA reads TGTGCCAGTAGTATTTTTCCGGGAGGGGGCACAGATACGCAGTATTTT. Its protein product is CASSIFPGGGTDTQYF.

The CDR3 coding sequence is TGTGCCAGCAGCGATTGGGCGGGACTAACCAACACCGGGGAGCTGTTTTTT. Protein product: CASSDWAGLTNTGELFF. The chain joins TRBV13 to TRBJ2-2, with 7 bases aligning to TRBD2. Germline CDR1 PRHDT, CDR2 FYEKMQ (reference sequence). Unmatched junction bases numbered 11, after V lost 5 bases and J lost 2 bases. The CDR3 has 17 residues.

This chain joins TRBV5-1 and TRBJ2-7; 8 positions agree with TRBD2. V was clipped by 3 bases and J by 5 bases; unmatched bases: 10. Germline CDR1 and CDR2: SGHRS and YFSETQ. The CDR3 contains 15 residues. The CDR3 DNA reads TGCGCCAGCAGCTGGCGGGGGGCGGGAGATGACGAGCAGTACTTC. As protein: CASSWRGAGDDEQYF.

This clone appeared a few times. This chain connects TRBV5-1 to TRBJ2-2; D is perhaps TRBD2 (6 bases). Trimming took 1 base from V and 5 from J, leaving 12 bases between them. Germline lookup yields CDR1 SGHRS and CDR2 YFSETQ. The CDR3 consists of 15 residues. Written as DNA, the CDR3 is TGCGCCAGCAGCTTGCAAACGGGGGTGACCGGGGAGCTGTTTTTT. Translation: CASSLQTGVTGELFF.

This chain links TRBV25-1 with TRBJ2-7; TRBD1 matches 7 bases. V dropped 6 bases and J dropped 3; count of bases not matched to a gene: 5. From germline, CDR1 is MGHDK and CDR2 SYGVNS. The CDR3 contains 13 residues. CDR3 protein: CASRGQEFYEQYF. The CDR3 nucleotides are TGTGCCAGCAGAGGACAGGAATTCTACGAGCAGTACTTC.

The chain employs TRBV2 and TRBJ1-1; a weak D match, TRBD1 (5 bases). Germline loops: CDR1 SNHLY, CDR2 FYNNEI. This CDR3 has 12 residues. With 9 bases removed from V and 2 bases from J, the gap between germline ends came to 10 bases. This chain's CDR3 is CASYDSNTEAFF. The CDR3 DNA follows: TGTGCCAGTTATGACAGTAACACTGAAGCTTTCTTT.

The rearrangement uses TRBV6-4 and TRBJ2-7; the D gene is possibly TRBD2 (5 bases). V was pared by 8 bases and J by 5 bases, with 16 bases between. CDR3 size: 13 residues. Looked up from germline, CDR1 is MRHNA and CDR2 is SNTAGT. The CDR3 DNA follows: TGTGCCAGCCCCGTCCGAGGGATCGACGAGCAGTACTTC. Its protein is CASPVRGIDEQYF.

This sequence joins TRBV7-2 and TRBJ1-2; D is perhaps TRBD1 (5 bases). V was pared by 8 bases and J by 9 bases, with 22 bases between. The CDR3 spans 14 residues. Germline loops: CDR1 SGHTA, CDR2 FQGNSA. The CDR3 sequence: CASSQLSAGRRYTF. CDR3 nucleotide sequence: TGTGCCAGCTCCCAACTCTCGGCAGGGCGACGCTACACCTTC.

V usage is TRBV29-1 and J usage is TRBJ1-1; the D gene is possibly TRBD1 (6 bases). The CDR3 totals 14 residues. Germline V gives CDR1 SQVTM, CDR2 ANQGSEA. Trimming removed 6 bases from V and 2 bases from J, with 16 bases in between. The chain's CDR3 is CSVLEGGYNTEAFF. The CDR3 nucleotides read TGCAGCGTGCTAGAGGGGGGGTATAACACTGAAGCTTTCTTT.

The CDR3 region has the DNA TGTGCCAGCAGCTGGGGGACTAGCGGGCACCACAATGAGCAGTTCTTC. It is translated as CASSWGTSGHHNEQFF. The chain combines TRBV7-2 with TRBJ2-1; TRBD2 agrees at 12 bases. The germline CDR1 and CDR2 sequences are SGHTA and FQGNSA. The CDR3 has 16 amino acids. The V and J ends lost 4 bases and 5 bases, in that order; junction bases with no gene match: 6.

In its sample, this clone was seen once. This chain joins TRBV10-3 and TRBJ1-4; TRBD1 matches at 8 bases. CDR3 size: 13 residues. V dropped 6 bases and J dropped 8; count of bases not matched to a gene: 5. Germline V lookup: CDR1 ENHRY, CDR2 SYGVKD. The CDR3 region has the DNA TGTGCCATCAGCCTCGCAGGGGGCGAAAAACTGTTTTTT. It yields the protein CAISLAGGEKLFF.

The V call is TRBV13, the J call TRBJ2-2; D is undetermined. CDR1 and CDR2 (germline): PRHDT, FYEKMQ (reference sequence). The CDR3 has 14 residues. Trimming took 0 bases from V and 7 from J, leaving 9 bases between them. CDR3 region: CASSLGLLRGELFF. The CDR3 DNA reads as TGTGCCAGCAGCTTAGGCTTGCTACGCGGGGAGCTGTTTTTT.